Listed below are T cell receptor beta chains from one sample, sequenced in a study of human thymus T cells. Data came from immunoSEQ multiplex PCR; TCRdb stores just in-frame clones and leaves some out. The repertoire has some 130,000 clones, around 94% of them found once; the top ten carry 0.02% to 0.025%. Sequenced sample: thymus tissue. These receptors were taken from a boy in the first two years of life with a congenital heart defect but otherwise immunologically healthy. Each CDR3 is given without its conserved first and last residue.

J,V,CDR3
TRBJ2-2,TRBV29-1,SVEITGGNTGELF
TRBJ2-1,TRBV19,ASSKSGGLYNEQF
TRBJ2-2,TRBV4-3,ASSPDGRTNGGRNTGELF
TRBJ2-1,TRBV5-6,ASSPAVVGLLRNNEQF
TRBJ2-7,TRBV20-1,SARRGFEQY
TRBJ1-2,TRBV7-9,ASSQSPVSGTGRT
TRBJ1-5,TRBV6-5,ASSLQGGTQPQH
TRBJ1-1,TRBV6-5,ASSFTPDRVNTEAF
TRBJ2-1,TRBV7-9,ASSPGGSSYNEQF
TRBJ2-3,TRBV30,AWTPHPTPGDTQY
TRBJ2-7,TRBV27,ASSSSPSYEQY
TRBJ1-1,TRBV5-6,ASSLMAGGTEAF
TRBJ2-2,TRBV18,ASSPEGTYGGGELF
TRBJ2-5,TRBV7-2,ASSPDPPQETQY
TRBJ2-3,TRBV4-1,ASSQEWQGTDTQY
TRBJ2-3,TRBV7-9,ASSLRTRDPDTQY
TRBJ1-2,TRBV30,AWSSRDRDRGNANYGYT
TRBJ1-3,TRBV10-2,ASTLGQESSGNTIY
TRBJ1-1,TRBV5-1,ASSLGGGSDTEAF
TRBJ2-3,TRBV6-1,ASSDYLAAPDPYTQY
TRBJ1-2,TRBV4-1,ASSHFRGYSTGERYGYT
TRBJ1-2,TRBV7-2,ASSSKDRGDGYT
TRBJ1-1,TRBV6-6,ASSSGSLEAF
TRBJ2-7,TRBV7-2,ASSFLSYEQY
TRBJ2-3,TRBV7-2,ASSLVGGTDTQY
TRBJ1-3,TRBV7-9,AGGHGNTIY
TRBJ1-2,TRBV10-3,AISESMGVNYGYT
TRBJ2-5,TRBV6-1,ASRGPSSVSETQY
TRBJ2-3,TRBV7-7,ASSRRRGDTQY